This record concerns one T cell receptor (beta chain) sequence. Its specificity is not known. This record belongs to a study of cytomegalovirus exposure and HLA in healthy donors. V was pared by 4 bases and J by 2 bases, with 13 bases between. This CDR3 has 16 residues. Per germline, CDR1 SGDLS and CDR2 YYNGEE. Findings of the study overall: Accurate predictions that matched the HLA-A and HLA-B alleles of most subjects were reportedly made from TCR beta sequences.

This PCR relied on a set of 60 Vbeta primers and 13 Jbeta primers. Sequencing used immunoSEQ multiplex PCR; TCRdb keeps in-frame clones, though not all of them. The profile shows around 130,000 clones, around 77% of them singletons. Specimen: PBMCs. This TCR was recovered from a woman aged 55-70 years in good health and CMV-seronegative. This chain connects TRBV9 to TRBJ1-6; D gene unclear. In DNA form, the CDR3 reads TGTGCCAGCAGCTCCCGGGTAGAACCCTATAATTCACCCCTCCACTTT. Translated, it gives CASSSRVEPYNSPLHF.